This T cell receptor (beta chain) was retrieved from a study of regulatory T cells in long-lasting Graves disease. Study-level points and caveats: Newly diagnosed Graves' patients had higher TCR diversity than persistent ones.

Time point: persistent/refractory GD, antithyroid drugs over 5 years with positive TRAb. RNA isolated from PBMCs was used to make the TCR library. V lost 4 bases and J lost 5; bases outside the gene matches: 9. This CDR3 spans 15 amino acids. Germline-derived CDR1 and CDR2 are MDHEN and SYDVKM. According to the study, TCR beta libraries were built with iRepertoire HTBI primers and CDR3-region Arm-PCR. TCRdb re-called the multiplex PCR reads through MiXCR, storing one row per CDR3 protein. The table shows 450,000 or so distinct CDR3 sequences, with more than 20% occurring only once. The table lists this clonotype with many counts. Its antigen is still unknown.

V is TRBV28 and J is TRBJ2-5; 8 bases line up with TRBD2. Sequences were derived from peripheral blood mononuclear cells (PBMCs), sampled when the disease was refractory, from a patient treated with antithyroid drugs. The TCR sequence derives from a female donor with Graves disease. The CDR3 is CASSSSPGLVETQYF. For the CDR3, the DNA is TGTGCCAGCAGTTCCTCACCGGGACTAGTGGAGACCCAGTACTTC.